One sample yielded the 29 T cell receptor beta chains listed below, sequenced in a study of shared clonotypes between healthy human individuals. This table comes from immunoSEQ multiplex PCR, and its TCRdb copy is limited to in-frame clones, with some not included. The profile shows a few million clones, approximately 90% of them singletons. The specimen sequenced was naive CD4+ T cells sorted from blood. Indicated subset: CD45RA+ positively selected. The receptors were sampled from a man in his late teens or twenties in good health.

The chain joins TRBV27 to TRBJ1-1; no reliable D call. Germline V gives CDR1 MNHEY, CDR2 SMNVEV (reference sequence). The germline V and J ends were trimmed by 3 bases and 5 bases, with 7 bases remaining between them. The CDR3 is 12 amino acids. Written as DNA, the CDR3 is TGTGCCAGCAGTTTCGAAGGGACTGAAGCTTTCTTT. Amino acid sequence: CASSFEGTEAFF.

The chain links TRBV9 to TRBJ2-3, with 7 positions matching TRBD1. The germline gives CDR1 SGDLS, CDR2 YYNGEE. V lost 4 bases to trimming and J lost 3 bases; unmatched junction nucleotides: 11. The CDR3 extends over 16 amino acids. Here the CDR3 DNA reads TGTGCCAGCAGCCTAACAGGGGCTCTTGGAACAGATACGCAGTATTTT. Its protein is CASSLTGALGTDTQYF.

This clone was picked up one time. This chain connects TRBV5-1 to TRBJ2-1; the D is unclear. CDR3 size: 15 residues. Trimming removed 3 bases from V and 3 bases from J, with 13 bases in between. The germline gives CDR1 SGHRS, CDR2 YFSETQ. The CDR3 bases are TGCGCCAGCAGCTCTTATGGGCTGGACTACAATGAGCAGTTCTTC. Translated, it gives CASSSYGLDYNEQFF.

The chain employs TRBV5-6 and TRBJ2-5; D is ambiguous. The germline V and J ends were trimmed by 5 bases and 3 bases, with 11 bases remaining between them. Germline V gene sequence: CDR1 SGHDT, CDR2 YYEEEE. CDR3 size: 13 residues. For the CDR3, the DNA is TGTGCCAGCAGTAATCTCCGCGAAGAGACCCAGTACTTC. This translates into CASSNLREETQYF.

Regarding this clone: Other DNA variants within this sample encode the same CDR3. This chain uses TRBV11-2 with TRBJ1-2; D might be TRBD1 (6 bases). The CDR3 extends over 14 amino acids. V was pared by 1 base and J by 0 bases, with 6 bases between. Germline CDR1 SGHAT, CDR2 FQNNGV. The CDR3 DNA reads TGTGCCAGCAGCTTAGGGACAGCTAACTATGGCTACACCTTC. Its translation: CASSLGTANYGYTF.

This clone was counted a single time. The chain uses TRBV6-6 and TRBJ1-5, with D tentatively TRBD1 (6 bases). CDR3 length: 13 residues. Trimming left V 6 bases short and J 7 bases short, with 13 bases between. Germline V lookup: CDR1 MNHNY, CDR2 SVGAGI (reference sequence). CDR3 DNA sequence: TGTGCCAGCAGGGCAAATCAGGGGCAGCCCCAGCATTTT. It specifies CASRANQGQPQHF.

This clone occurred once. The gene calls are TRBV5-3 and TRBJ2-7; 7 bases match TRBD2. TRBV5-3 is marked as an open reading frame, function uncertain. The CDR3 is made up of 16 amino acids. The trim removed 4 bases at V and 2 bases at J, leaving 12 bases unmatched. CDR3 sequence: CARSRRVREFAYEQYF. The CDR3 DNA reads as TGTGCCAGAAGCCGCCGTGTGCGGGAGTTCGCCTACGAGCAGTACTTC.

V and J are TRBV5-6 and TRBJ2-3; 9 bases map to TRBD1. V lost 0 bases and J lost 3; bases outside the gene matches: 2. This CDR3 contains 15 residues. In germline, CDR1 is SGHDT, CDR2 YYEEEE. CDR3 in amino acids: CASSLGDRATDTQYF. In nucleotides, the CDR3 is TGTGCCAGCAGCTTGGGGGACAGGGCTACAGATACGCAGTATTTT.

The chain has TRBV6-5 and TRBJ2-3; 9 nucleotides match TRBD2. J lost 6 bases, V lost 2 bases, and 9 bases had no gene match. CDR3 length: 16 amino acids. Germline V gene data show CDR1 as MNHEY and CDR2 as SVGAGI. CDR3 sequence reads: CASSYTAGGPSDTQYF. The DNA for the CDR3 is TGTGCCAGCAGTTACACGGCGGGAGGGCCCTCGGATACGCAGTATTTT.

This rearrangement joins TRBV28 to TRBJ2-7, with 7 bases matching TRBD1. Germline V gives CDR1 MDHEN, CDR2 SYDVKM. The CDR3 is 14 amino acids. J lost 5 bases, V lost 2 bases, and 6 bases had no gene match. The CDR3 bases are TGTGCCAGCAGTTTAGTGTCAGGGGGTAACGAGCAGTACTTC. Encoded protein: CASSLVSGGNEQYF.

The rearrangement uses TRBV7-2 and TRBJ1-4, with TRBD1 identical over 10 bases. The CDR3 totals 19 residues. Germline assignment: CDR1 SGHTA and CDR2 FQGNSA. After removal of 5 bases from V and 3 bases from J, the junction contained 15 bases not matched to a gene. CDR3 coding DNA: TGTGCCAGCAGCACCGGGACAGGGGCCAGGACTTGGGCTAATGAAAAACTGTTTTTT. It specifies CASSTGTGARTWANEKLFF. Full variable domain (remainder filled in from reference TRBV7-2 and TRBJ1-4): GAGVSQSPSNKVTEKGKDVELRCDPISGHTALYWYRQSLGQGLEFLIYFQGNSAPDKSGLPSDRFSAERTGGSVSTLTIQRTQQEDSAVYLCASSTGTGARTWANEKLFFGSGTQLSVL.

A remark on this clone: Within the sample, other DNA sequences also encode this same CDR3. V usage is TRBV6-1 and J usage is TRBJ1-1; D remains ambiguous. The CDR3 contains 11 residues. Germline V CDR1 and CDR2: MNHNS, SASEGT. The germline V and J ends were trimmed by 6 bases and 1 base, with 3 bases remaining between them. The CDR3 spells CASRRNTEAFF. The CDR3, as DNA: TGTGCCAGCAGGAGGAACACTGAAGCTTTCTTT.

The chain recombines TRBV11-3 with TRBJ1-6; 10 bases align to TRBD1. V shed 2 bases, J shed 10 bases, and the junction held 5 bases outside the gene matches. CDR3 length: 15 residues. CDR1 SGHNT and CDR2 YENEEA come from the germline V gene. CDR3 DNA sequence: TGTGCCAGCAGCTTACACCGGGACAGGGGATCACCCCTCCACTTT. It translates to CASSLHRDRGSPLHF.

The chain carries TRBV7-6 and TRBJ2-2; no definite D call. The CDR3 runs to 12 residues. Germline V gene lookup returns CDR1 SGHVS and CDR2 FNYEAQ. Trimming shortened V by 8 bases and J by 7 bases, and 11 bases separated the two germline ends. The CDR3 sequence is CASQGWDGELFF. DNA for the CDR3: TGTGCCAGCCAAGGGTGGGACGGGGAGCTGTTTTTT.

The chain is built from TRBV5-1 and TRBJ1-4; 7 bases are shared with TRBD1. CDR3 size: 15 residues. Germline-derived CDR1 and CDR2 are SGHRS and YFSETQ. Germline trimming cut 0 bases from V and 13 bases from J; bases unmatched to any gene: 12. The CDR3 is CASSLGDSSPRRLFF. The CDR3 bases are TGCGCCAGCAGCTTGGGGGACAGTTCCCCAAGACGACTGTTTTTT.

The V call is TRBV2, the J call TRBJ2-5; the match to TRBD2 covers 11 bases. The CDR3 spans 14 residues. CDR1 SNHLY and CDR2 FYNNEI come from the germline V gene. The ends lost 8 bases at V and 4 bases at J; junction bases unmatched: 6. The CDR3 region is CASRISGRGETQYF. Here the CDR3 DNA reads TGTGCCAGCCGGATTAGCGGGAGGGGAGAGACCCAGTACTTC.

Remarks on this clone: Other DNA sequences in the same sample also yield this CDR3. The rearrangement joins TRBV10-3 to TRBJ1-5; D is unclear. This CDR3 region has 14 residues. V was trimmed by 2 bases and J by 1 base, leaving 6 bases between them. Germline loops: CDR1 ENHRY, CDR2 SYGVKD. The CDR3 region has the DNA TGTGCCATCAGTGAGGGGGTAAGCAATCAGCCCCAGCATTTT. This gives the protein CAISEGVSNQPQHF.

The CDR3 bases are TGTGCCAGCGGAGCGGGAAGCGCAGATACGCAGTATTTT. It yields the protein CASGAGSADTQYF. V usage is TRBV11-2 and J usage is TRBJ2-3; TRBD2 matches 7 bases. V lost 8 bases, J lost 4 bases, and 6 bases stayed unmatched. The CDR3 covers 13 residues. Looked up from germline, CDR1 is SGHAT and CDR2 is FQNNGV. Complete variable domain (other parts from reference TRBV11-2 and TRBJ2-3): EAGVAQSPRYKIIEKRQSVAFWCNPISGHATLYWYQQILGQGPKLLIQFQNNGVVDDSQLPKDRFSAERLKGVDSTLKIQPAKLEDSAVYLCASGAGSADTQYFGPGTRLTVL.

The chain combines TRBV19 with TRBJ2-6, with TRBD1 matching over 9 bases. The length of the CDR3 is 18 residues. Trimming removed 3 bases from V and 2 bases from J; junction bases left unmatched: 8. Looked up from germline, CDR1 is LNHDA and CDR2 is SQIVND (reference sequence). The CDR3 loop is CASSMMGTGFTGANVLTF. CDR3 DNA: TGTGCCAGTAGTATGATGGGGACAGGGTTTACTGGGGCCAACGTCCTGACTTTC.

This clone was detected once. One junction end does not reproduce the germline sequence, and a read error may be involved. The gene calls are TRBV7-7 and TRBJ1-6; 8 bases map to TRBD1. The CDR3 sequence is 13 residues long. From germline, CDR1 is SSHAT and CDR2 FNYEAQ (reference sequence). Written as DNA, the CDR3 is TGTGCTAGCAGCCTGGACAGGGCTTCACCCCTCCACTTT. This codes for CASSLDRASPLHF. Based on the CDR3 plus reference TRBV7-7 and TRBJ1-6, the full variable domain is GAGVSQSPRYKVTKRGQDVTLRCDPISSHATLYWYQQALGQGPEFLTYFNYEAQPDKSGLPSDRFSAERPEGSISTLTIQRTEQRDSAMYRCASSLDRASPLHFGNGTRLTVT.

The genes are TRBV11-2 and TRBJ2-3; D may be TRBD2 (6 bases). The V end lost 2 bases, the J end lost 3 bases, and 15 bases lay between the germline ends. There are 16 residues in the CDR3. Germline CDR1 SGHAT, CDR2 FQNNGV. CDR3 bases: TGTGCCAGCAGCTTAAGTGGAGGGAAAAGGACAGATACGCAGTATTTT. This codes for CASSLSGGKRTDTQYF.

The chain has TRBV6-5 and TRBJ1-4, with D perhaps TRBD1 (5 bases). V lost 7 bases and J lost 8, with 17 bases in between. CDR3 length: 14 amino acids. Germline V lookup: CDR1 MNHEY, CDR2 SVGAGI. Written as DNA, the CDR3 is TGTGCCAGCAACGACCCAGGGAAGGAGGAAAAACTGTTTTTT. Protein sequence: CASNDPGKEEKLFF.

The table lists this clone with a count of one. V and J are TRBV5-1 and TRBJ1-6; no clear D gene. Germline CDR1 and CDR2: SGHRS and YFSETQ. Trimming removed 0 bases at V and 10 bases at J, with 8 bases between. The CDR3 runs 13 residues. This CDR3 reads CASSLAEGSPLHF. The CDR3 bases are TGCGCCAGCAGCTTGGCAGAAGGCTCACCCCTCCACTTT.

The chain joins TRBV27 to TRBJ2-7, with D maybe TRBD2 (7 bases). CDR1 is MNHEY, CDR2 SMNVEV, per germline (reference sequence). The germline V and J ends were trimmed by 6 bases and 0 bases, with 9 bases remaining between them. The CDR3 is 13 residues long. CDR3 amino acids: CASRRGGSYEQYF. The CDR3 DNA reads TGTGCCAGCAGGAGGGGGGGCTCCTACGAGCAGTACTTC.

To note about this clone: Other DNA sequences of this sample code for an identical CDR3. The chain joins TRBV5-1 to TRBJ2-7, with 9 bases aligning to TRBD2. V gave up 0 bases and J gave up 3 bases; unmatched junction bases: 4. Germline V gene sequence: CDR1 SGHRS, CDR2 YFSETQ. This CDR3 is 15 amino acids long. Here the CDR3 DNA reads TGCGCCAGCAGCTTGGAGCCAGCGGGAGGCTACGAGCAGTACTTC. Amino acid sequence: CASSLEPAGGYEQYF.

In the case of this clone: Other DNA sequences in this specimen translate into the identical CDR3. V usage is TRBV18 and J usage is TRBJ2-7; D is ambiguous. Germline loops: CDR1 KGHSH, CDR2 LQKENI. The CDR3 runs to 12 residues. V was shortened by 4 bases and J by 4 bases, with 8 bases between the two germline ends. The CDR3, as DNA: TGTGCCAGCTCACGGGATAGGTACGAGCAGTACTTC. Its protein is CASSRDRYEQYF.

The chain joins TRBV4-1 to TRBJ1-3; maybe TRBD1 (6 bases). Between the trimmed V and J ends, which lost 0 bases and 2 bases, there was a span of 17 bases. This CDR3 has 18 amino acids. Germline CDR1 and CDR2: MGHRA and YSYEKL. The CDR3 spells CASSQDLVQGLAGNTIYF. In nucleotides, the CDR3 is TGCGCCAGCAGCCAAGATCTTGTCCAGGGGCTAGCTGGAAACACCATATATTTT.

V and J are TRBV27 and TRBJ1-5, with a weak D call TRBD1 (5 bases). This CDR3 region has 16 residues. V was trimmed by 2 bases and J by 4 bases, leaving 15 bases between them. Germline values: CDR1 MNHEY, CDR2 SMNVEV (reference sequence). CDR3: CASSLAPGAGNQPQHF. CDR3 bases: TGTGCCAGCAGTTTAGCCCCCGGGGCGGGGAATCAGCCCCAGCATTTT.

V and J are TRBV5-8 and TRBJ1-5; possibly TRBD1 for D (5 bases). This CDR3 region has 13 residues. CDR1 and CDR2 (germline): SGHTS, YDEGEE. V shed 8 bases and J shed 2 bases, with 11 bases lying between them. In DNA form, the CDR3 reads TGTGCCAGTAAAGGGGTTGGCAATCAGCCCCAGCATTTT. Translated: CASKGVGNQPQHF.